The rows below give T cell receptor beta chains drawn from one sample of a study of cytomegalovirus exposure and HLA in healthy donors. The assay was immunoSEQ multiplex PCR, and TCRdb's table has in-frame clones only and misses some. The sample consists of about 130,000 clones, 85% to 90% of them appearing once. The specimen sequenced was PBMCs. All receptors derive from a woman under 30 in good health and CMV-seronegative. CDR3s include the opening cysteine and the closing phenylalanine or tryptophan. Fields, in order: CDR3 length, J gene, V gene, D gene, clone size, CDR3 DNA, CDR3 protein. The D gene is left open where the match is weak. Some rows have no size entry. The others give once, few or many, or a class for an expanded clone.

CDR3 length: 17
J gene: TRBJ1-4
V gene: TRBV11-2
D gene: TRBD1
clone size: -
CDR3 DNA: TGTGCCAGCAGTCATCAAAAAACAGGGGGCGTAGATGAAAAACTGTTTTTT
CDR3 protein: CASSHQKTGGVDEKLFF

CDR3 length: 13
J gene: TRBJ1-1
V gene: TRBV5-4
D gene: -
clone size: -
CDR3 DNA: TGTGCCAGCAGCAGCAAGACAGGCAGTGAAGCTTTCTTT
CDR3 protein: CASSSKTGSEAFF

CDR3 length: 12
J gene: TRBJ2-7
V gene: TRBV6-6
D gene: TRBD1
clone size: -
CDR3 DNA: TGTGCCAGCAGAAAGGACAGGGGCGAGCAGTACTTC
CDR3 protein: CASRKDRGEQYF

CDR3 length: 14
J gene: TRBJ2-2
V gene: TRBV6-1
D gene: -
clone size: -
CDR3 DNA: TGTGCCACCGCAGCGGTCTTCAACACCGGGGAGCTGTTTTTT
CDR3 protein: CATAAVFNTGELFF

CDR3 length: 12
J gene: TRBJ1-2
V gene: TRBV19
D gene: -
clone size: -
CDR3 DNA: TGTGCCAGTAGCGCCAGTTCTTCCGGCTACACCTTC
CDR3 protein: CASSASSSGYTF

CDR3 length: 15
J gene: TRBJ2-2
V gene: TRBV5-8
D gene: -
clone size: -
CDR3 DNA: TGTGCCAGCAGCAGAGTGAGTGCGAACACCGGGGAGCTGTTTTTT
CDR3 protein: CASSRVSANTGELFF

CDR3 length: 16
J gene: TRBJ2-7
V gene: TRBV7-3
D gene: -
clone size: -
CDR3 DNA: TGTGCCAGCAGCTTAATAAGGGCAGGGGGGTCCTACGAGCAGTACTTC
CDR3 protein: CASSLIRAGGSYEQYF

CDR3 length: 10
J gene: TRBJ1-4
V gene: TRBV25-1
D gene: -
clone size: -
CDR3 DNA: TGTGCCAGCAGGAGTGAAAAACTGTTTTTT
CDR3 protein: CASRSEKLFF

CDR3 length: 17
J gene: TRBJ2-2
V gene: TRBV2
D gene: TRBD2
clone size: -
CDR3 DNA: TGTGCCAGCAGTAGCCAATTAGCGGGGCTAGCGGGCGGGGAGCTGTTTTTT
CDR3 protein: CASSSQLAGLAGGELFF

CDR3 length: 16
J gene: TRBJ1-1
V gene: TRBV5-4
D gene: TRBD1
clone size: -
CDR3 DNA: TGTGCCAGCAGCATAAATATAGGGGGCCTGAACACTGAAGCTTTCTTT
CDR3 protein: CASSINIGGLNTEAFF

CDR3 length: 18
J gene: TRBJ2-3
V gene: TRBV6-1
D gene: TRBD2
clone size: -
CDR3 DNA: TGTGCCAGCAGTGAAAGTTTGGGGCTAGCGGGGGCATCTTATACGCAGTATTTT
CDR3 protein: CASSESLGLAGASYTQYF

CDR3 length: 19
J gene: TRBJ2-6
V gene: TRBV10-2
D gene: TRBD1
clone size: -
CDR3 DNA: TGCGCCAGCAGTGATTTAAGGGGACAGGGAGGGTCTGGGGCCAACGTCCTGACTTTC
CDR3 protein: CASSDLRGQGGSGANVLTF

CDR3 length: 18
J gene: TRBJ2-1
V gene: TRBV7-3
D gene: TRBD2
clone size: -
CDR3 DNA: TGTGCCAGCAGCTTAATCGGTACTCGGACTAGCAATTTCAATGAGCAGTTCTTC
CDR3 protein: CASSLIGTRTSNFNEQFF

CDR3 length: 14
J gene: TRBJ1-4
V gene: TRBV5-1
D gene: -
clone size: -
CDR3 DNA: TGCGCCAGCAGCCTGCGGGGAGATCGTGAAAAACTGTTTTTT
CDR3 protein: CASSLRGDREKLFF

CDR3 length: 13
J gene: TRBJ2-7
V gene: TRBV6-5
D gene: TRBD1
clone size: -
CDR3 DNA: TGTGCCAGCAGGAGGGACAGGGGATACGAGCAGTACTTC
CDR3 protein: CASRRDRGYEQYF

CDR3 length: 14
J gene: TRBJ1-1
V gene: TRBV4-1
D gene: -
clone size: once
CDR3 DNA: TGCGCCAGCAGCCAAGGGCAGGGAAACACTGAAGCTTTCTTT
CDR3 protein: CASSQGQGNTEAFF

CDR3 length: 14
J gene: TRBJ1-2
V gene: TRBV6-5
D gene: TRBD1
clone size: -
CDR3 DNA: TGTGCCACCCACGCGGGACAGGGCCTATATGGCTACACCTTC
CDR3 protein: CATHAGQGLYGYTF

CDR3 length: 15
J gene: TRBJ1-1
V gene: TRBV6-5
D gene: -
clone size: once
CDR3 DNA: TGTGCCAGCAGTACGGGGGGCGCCGGGAACACTGAAGCTTTCTTT
CDR3 protein: CASSTGGAGNTEAFF

CDR3 length: 14
J gene: TRBJ2-1
V gene: TRBV15
D gene: -
clone size: -
CDR3 DNA: TGTGCCACCAGCAGAGATATGGCTTACAATGAGCAGTTCTTC
CDR3 protein: CATSRDMAYNEQFF

CDR3 length: 13
J gene: TRBJ2-5
V gene: TRBV10-3
D gene: -
clone size: -
CDR3 DNA: TGTGCCATCAGTGGTGGGGCCGAGGAGACCCAGTACTTC
CDR3 protein: CAISGGAEETQYF

CDR3 length: 13
J gene: TRBJ1-1
V gene: TRBV21-1
D gene: -
clone size: -
CDR3 DNA: TGTGCCAGATCGGGAGGACCAGGCCGGGAAGCTTTCTTT
CDR3 protein: CARSGGPGREAFF

CDR3 length: 13
J gene: TRBJ1-1
V gene: TRBV29-1
D gene: TRBD1
clone size: -
CDR3 DNA: TGCAGCGCCGGACAGGGTTGGGCCACTGAAGCTTTCTTT
CDR3 protein: CSAGQGWATEAFF

CDR3 length: 15
J gene: TRBJ1-2
V gene: TRBV11-2
D gene: TRBD1
clone size: -
CDR3 DNA: TGTGCCAGCAGCCGCACCCAGGTTACAGGGGGTGGCTACACCTTC
CDR3 protein: CASSRTQVTGGGYTF

CDR3 length: 14
J gene: TRBJ1-2
V gene: TRBV28
D gene: -
clone size: -
CDR3 DNA: TGTGCCAGCTTTGAGGCAGGGGCGAGGTATGGCTACACCTTC
CDR3 protein: CASFEAGARYGYTF

CDR3 length: 15
J gene: TRBJ2-1
V gene: TRBV2
D gene: TRBD2
clone size: -
CDR3 DNA: TGTGCCAGCACGTCGGGGGGGAAAGTCGGCAATGAGCAGTTCTTC
CDR3 protein: CASTSGGKVGNEQFF

CDR3 length: 15
J gene: TRBJ1-1
V gene: TRBV7-9
D gene: -
clone size: -
CDR3 DNA: TGTGCCAGCAGCTTACTCCAGGGGCCGTACACTGAAGCTTTCTTT
CDR3 protein: CASSLLQGPYTEAFF

CDR3 length: 17
J gene: TRBJ2-3
V gene: TRBV14
D gene: TRBD2
clone size: -
CDR3 DNA: TGTGCCAGCAGCCAAGAAATTCCGGCGGGGGGCACAGATACGCAGTATTTT
CDR3 protein: CASSQEIPAGGTDTQYF

CDR3 length: 14
J gene: TRBJ2-7
V gene: TRBV10-3
D gene: TRBD1
clone size: -
CDR3 DNA: TGTGCCATCAGTGAAGGACAGGGAAGCCACGAGCAGTACTTC
CDR3 protein: CAISEGQGSHEQYF

CDR3 length: 18
J gene: TRBJ1-5
V gene: TRBV5-1
D gene: -
clone size: -
CDR3 DNA: TGCGCCAGCAGCTCGAGACCTTTGGGACATATTTCTAATCAGCCCCAGCATTTT
CDR3 protein: CASSSRPLGHISNQPQHF

CDR3 length: 16
J gene: TRBJ1-3
V gene: TRBV27
D gene: -
clone size: once
CDR3 DNA: TGTGCCAGCAGTTTGAGGGCCGGTACCTCTGGAAACACCATATATTTT
CDR3 protein: CASSLRAGTSGNTIYF

CDR3 length: 17
J gene: TRBJ2-7
V gene: TRBV5-4
D gene: TRBD1
clone size: -
CDR3 DNA: TGTGCCAGCAGCCGCGGTAGGGGGACAGGGGGCGAGGACGAGCAGTACTTC
CDR3 protein: CASSRGRGTGGEDEQYF

CDR3 length: 16
J gene: TRBJ1-6
V gene: TRBV6-5
D gene: TRBD1
clone size: -
CDR3 DNA: TGTGCCAGCAGTTACTCGATGACAGGGTTGGGATCACCCCTCCACTTT
CDR3 protein: CASSYSMTGLGSPLHF

CDR3 length: 13
J gene: TRBJ2-7
V gene: TRBV6-1
D gene: TRBD1
clone size: -
CDR3 DNA: TGTGCCAGCAGTCGAAGGGACAGCCACGAGCAGTACTTC
CDR3 protein: CASSRRDSHEQYF

CDR3 length: 14
J gene: TRBJ1-1
V gene: TRBV7-9
D gene: -
clone size: -
CDR3 DNA: TGTGCCAGCACCTTGCTATTGGGGCTTACTGAAGCTTTCTTT
CDR3 protein: CASTLLLGLTEAFF

CDR3 length: 21
J gene: TRBJ2-5
V gene: TRBV7-3
D gene: TRBD2
clone size: -
CDR3 DNA: TGTGCCAGCAGCCCGACGCCCGGGGGCGGGGGGCTCAGTAGGGGGCAAGAGACCCAGTACTTC
CDR3 protein: CASSPTPGGGGLSRGQETQYF

CDR3 length: 14
J gene: TRBJ1-5
V gene: TRBV2
D gene: -
clone size: -
CDR3 DNA: TGTGCCAGCAGGTTGTTGTCGAGCAATCAGCCCCAGCATTTT
CDR3 protein: CASRLLSSNQPQHF

CDR3 length: 15
J gene: TRBJ2-7
V gene: TRBV7-2
D gene: TRBD1
clone size: -
CDR3 DNA: TGTGCCAGCAGCTTGAAAATGGTCCAGGGGGCCCCGCAGTACTTC
CDR3 protein: CASSLKMVQGAPQYF

CDR3 length: 14
J gene: TRBJ1-3
V gene: TRBV19
D gene: -
clone size: -
CDR3 DNA: TGTGCCAGTCGGTTGCTTCTCTCTGGAAACACCATATATTTT
CDR3 protein: CASRLLLSGNTIYF

CDR3 length: 13
J gene: TRBJ2-1
V gene: TRBV10-3
D gene: -
clone size: -
CDR3 DNA: TGTGCCATCAACGGGGGCTCCTACAATGAGCAGTTCTTC
CDR3 protein: CAINGGSYNEQFF

CDR3 length: 11
J gene: TRBJ1-2
V gene: TRBV6-6
D gene: -
clone size: few
CDR3 DNA: TGTGCCAGCTCAGGGTTCTATGGCTACACCTTC
CDR3 protein: CASSGFYGYTF

CDR3 length: 14
J gene: TRBJ1-2
V gene: TRBV19
D gene: TRBD1
clone size: -
CDR3 DNA: TGTGCCAGTAGTACGAGACAGGGGGAATATGGCTACACCTTC
CDR3 protein: CASSTRQGEYGYTF

CDR3 length: 14
J gene: TRBJ2-7
V gene: TRBV18
D gene: -
clone size: few
CDR3 DNA: TGTGCCAGCTCACCACCCACCAGGCCTCTGGAGCAGTACTTC
CDR3 protein: CASSPPTRPLEQYF

CDR3 length: 18
J gene: TRBJ2-1
V gene: TRBV5-1
D gene: -
clone size: -
CDR3 DNA: TGCGCCAGCAGCTTGGAGGATGGGGTGGAGGGAGCTTACAATGAGCAGTTCTTC
CDR3 protein: CASSLEDGVEGAYNEQFF

CDR3 length: 14
J gene: TRBJ1-2
V gene: TRBV27
D gene: -
clone size: few
CDR3 DNA: TGTGCCAGCAGCGGGGGACTACCCATTGATGGCTACACCTTC
CDR3 protein: CASSGGLPIDGYTF

CDR3 length: 15
J gene: TRBJ2-1
V gene: TRBV7-9
D gene: TRBD2
clone size: -
CDR3 DNA: TGTGCCAGCAGCTTACACGGCGGGGGGTTCAATGAGCAGTTCTTC
CDR3 protein: CASSLHGGGFNEQFF

CDR3 length: 17
J gene: TRBJ2-1
V gene: TRBV5-4
D gene: -
clone size: -
CDR3 DNA: TGTGCCAGCCAAAAGGACAGGAGCGGGGGCGGCTACAATGAGCAGTTCTTC
CDR3 protein: CASQKDRSGGGYNEQFF

CDR3 length: 16
J gene: TRBJ2-5
V gene: TRBV4-1
D gene: TRBD1
clone size: few
CDR3 DNA: TGCGCCAGCAGCCAAGATTTGGGGACAGGGGTAGAGACCCAGTACTTC
CDR3 protein: CASSQDLGTGVETQYF

CDR3 length: 11
J gene: TRBJ1-2
V gene: TRBV6-6
D gene: -
clone size: -
CDR3 DNA: TGTGCCAGCGAGGCGGGCGGTGGCTACACCTTC
CDR3 protein: CASEAGGGYTF

CDR3 length: 12
J gene: TRBJ2-2
V gene: TRBV5-1
D gene: -
clone size: -
CDR3 DNA: TGCGCCAGCAGCTCAAATACCGGGGAGCTGTTTTTT
CDR3 protein: CASSSNTGELFF